The rows below give T cell receptor beta chains drawn from one sample of a study of blood T cell repertoires in COVID-19. Assay: immunoSEQ multiplex PCR; the TCRdb copy retains only in-frame clones and omits some. The table includes some 170,000 clones, 81% detected once. Sequencing was done on a sample of peripheral blood. These receptor sequences come from a woman in her forties with COVID-19, enrolled during active disease. The CDR3 runs from the conserved cysteine through the conserved F or W. The D gene is left open where the match is weak. Only some rows state a clone size, as once, few, many or a class for expanded clones.

D: NA
V: TRBV19
size: NA
J: TRBJ2-2
CDR3: CASKAGANTGELFF
DNA: TGTGCCAGTAAGGCGGGGGCAAACACCGGGGAGCTGTTTTTT

D: NA
V: TRBV5-1
size: NA
J: TRBJ1-2
CDR3: CASTKDTLSGYTF
DNA: TGCGCCAGCACCAAAGATACGTTGAGTGGCTACACCTTC

D: TRBD2
V: TRBV3-1/TRBV3-2
size: few
J: TRBJ2-1
CDR3: CASSQGVAGGIQFF
DNA: TGTGCCAGCAGCCAAGGGGTAGCGGGAGGAATCCAGTTCTTC

D: NA
V: TRBV7-9
size: NA
J: TRBJ2-2
CDR3: CASSRAGELFF
DNA: TGTGCCAGCAGCCGCGCCGGGGAGCTGTTTTTT

D: TRBD1
V: TRBV5-1
size: once
J: TRBJ1-2
CDR3: CASRRDREGGYTF
DNA: TGCGCCAGCAGGCGGGACAGGGAGGGTGGCTACACCTTC

D: NA
V: TRBV9
size: NA
J: TRBJ2-4
CDR3: CASSVDSGGRIQYF
DNA: TGTGCCAGCAGCGTCGACTCTGGCGGGCGCATTCAGTACTTC

D: TRBD1
V: TRBV19
size: many
J: TRBJ1-5
CDR3: CASSISGTGGPGQPQHF
DNA: TGTGCCAGTAGTATTAGTGGGACAGGGGGCCCCGGTCAGCCCCAGCATTTT

D: NA
V: TRBV11-2
size: NA
J: TRBJ1-2
CDR3: CASSLDPGSYGYTF
DNA: TGTGCCAGCAGCTTAGATCCGGGGTCATATGGCTACACCTTC

D: NA
V: TRBV5-1
size: NA
J: TRBJ2-3
CDR3: CASSSGQFSTDTQYF
DNA: TGCGCCAGCAGCTCGGGACAATTTAGCACAGATACGCAGTATTTT

D: NA
V: TRBV10-2
size: NA
J: TRBJ2-3
CDR3: CASSEVAPEGTQYF
DNA: TGCGCCAGCAGCGAGGTAGCGCCTGAGGGTACGCAGTATTTT

D: TRBD2
V: TRBV14
size: NA
J: TRBJ2-7
CDR3: CASSQDWASGPFF
DNA: TGTGCCAGCAGCCAAGATTGGGCTAGCGGCCCTTTCTTC

D: TRBD1
V: TRBV6-5
size: once
J: TRBJ1-2
CDR3: CASSSGQGGSYGYTF
DNA: TGTGCCAGCAGTTCAGGACAGGGAGGGAGCTATGGCTACACCTTC

D: NA
V: TRBV5-1
size: NA
J: TRBJ2-7
CDR3: CASSGGSSYEQYF
DNA: TGCGCCAGCAGCGGCGGCTCGTCCTACGAGCAGTACTTC